These 14 T cell receptor beta chains originate from one sample sequenced in a study of T cells of healthy individuals. TCRdb redid the calling of the 5' RACE reads with MiXCR, one entry per CDR3 protein. Here the sample spans around 98,000 distinct CDR3 sequences, roughly 18% being singletons. All receptors derive from a human donor in good health.

This clonotype was seen a few times. This chain links TRBV28 with TRBJ2-1; TRBD1 matches at 9 bases. V lost 7 bases to trimming and J lost 10 bases; unmatched junction nucleotides: 8. Germline V CDR1 and CDR2: MDHEN, SYDVKM. The CDR3 extends over 13 amino acids. The CDR3 DNA sequence: TGTGCCAGCATCCTACAGGGGGCTCGGGAGCAGTTCTTC. Translated, it gives CASILQGAREQFF.

This clonotype was seen a few times. The J gene is TRBJ2-5, the V gene TRBV12-3 or TRBV12-4; TRBD1 might be the D (6 bases). Between the trimmed V and J ends, which lost 3 bases and 5 bases, there was a span of 13 bases. The CDR3 is 14 residues long. The CDR3 sequence: CASSFGQGMETQYF. CDR3 DNA sequence: TGTGCCAGCAGTTTTGGTCAGGGGATGGAGACCCAGTACTTC.

This rearrangement joins TRBV25-1 to TRBJ1-6; D unclear. The CDR3 is made up of 13 amino acids. The V end lost 5 bases, the J end lost 6 bases, and 8 bases lay between the germline ends. Germline V gene lookup returns CDR1 MGHDK and CDR2 SYGVNS. The CDR3 region has the DNA TGTGCCAGCAGTCCCCTTTTTAATTCACCCCTCCACTTT. This sequence encodes CASSPLFNSPLHF. Drawing the rest from reference TRBV25-1 and TRBJ1-6, the complete variable domain is EADIYQTPRYLVIGTGKKITLECSQTMGHDKMYWYQQDPGMELHLIHYSYGVNSTEKGDLSSESTVSRIRTEHFPLTLESARPSHTSQYLCASSPLFNSPLHFGNGTRLTVT.

In this sample, this clonotype turned up many times. The V call is TRBV15, the J call TRBJ2-1, with a tentative D call TRBD2 (5 bases). Germline CDR1 LNHNV, CDR2 YYDKDF (reference sequence). This CDR3 is 15 amino acids long. V was shortened by 1 base and J by 3 bases, with 10 bases between the two germline ends. The CDR3: CATSRGGSYYNEQFF. For the CDR3, the DNA is TGTGCCACCAGCAGAGGAGGGAGTTACTACAATGAGCAGTTCTTC.

J is TRBJ2-1 and V is TRBV6-2 or TRBV6-3; possibly TRBD1 for D (6 bases). The V gene lost 8 bases and the J gene lost 2 bases, with 10 bases spanning the gap. This CDR3 is built from 13 residues. Germline lookup yields CDR1 MNHEY and CDR2 SVGEGT. The CDR3 DNA sequence: TGTGCCAGCCAGGGGTTTCCCTACAATGAGCAGTTCTTC. It yields the protein CASQGFPYNEQFF.

This chain uses TRBV29-1 with TRBJ2-5; TRBD1 aligns across 7 bases. Germline V lookup: CDR1 SQVTM, CDR2 ANQGSEA. This CDR3 region has 12 residues. V lost 7 bases, J lost 1 base, and 3 bases stayed unmatched. The CDR3 DNA reads as TGCAGCGCAGGGACAGCCCAAGAGACCCAGTACTTC. It specifies CSAGTAQETQYF.

This clonotype has only a few counts. This sequence joins TRBV25-1 and TRBJ2-5; tentative D call: TRBD1 (5 bases). Germline CDR1 MGHDK, CDR2 SYGVNS. The CDR3 extends over 15 amino acids. V was cut by 1 base and J by 5 bases, with 14 bases left in between. The chain's CDR3 is CASSEFGRASETQYF. CDR3 in DNA: TGTGCCAGCAGTGAATTTGGCAGGGCCTCGGAGACCCAGTACTTC.

In its sample, this clonotype was seen many times. The J gene is TRBJ1-1, the V gene TRBV6-2 or TRBV6-3; no firm D call. Per the germline V gene, CDR1 is MNHEY and CDR2 is SVGEGT. The CDR3 totals 14 residues. With 1 base removed from V and 0 bases from J, the gap between germline ends came to 6 bases. The CDR3 coding sequence is TGTGCCAGCAGTTACTGGGGTTTGAACACTGAAGCTTTCTTT. Translated: CASSYWGLNTEAFF.

This clonotype was recorded at least ten times. The chain combines TRBV5-8 with TRBJ1-2, with a weak D call TRBD1 (6 bases). The CDR3 loop spans 13 amino acids. Germline assignment: CDR1 SGHTS and CDR2 YDEGEE. Trimming removed 3 bases from V and 8 bases from J, with 14 bases in between. This CDR3 reads CASSSQGHWGYTF. Written as DNA, the CDR3 is TGTGCCAGCAGCTCCCAGGGGCATTGGGGCTACACCTTC.

This clonotype was observed a handful of times. The junction does not match germline at one end; this may be a read error. The chain employs TRBV4-2 and TRBJ1-5, with a possible D match to TRBD1 (5 bases). The CDR3 sequence is 14 residues long. Per germline, CDR1 LGHNA and CDR2 YNFKEQ. CDR3: CASSQSGRSEPQHF. In DNA form, the CDR3 reads TGCGCCAGCAGCCAATCAGGGAGGTCAGAGCCCCAGCATTTT.

This clonotype has a handful of counts. The V call is TRBV4-1, the J call TRBJ1-2; 9 nucleotides agree with TRBD1. The V gene's germline CDR1 is MGHRA and CDR2 YSYEKL. Germline trimming cut 3 bases from V and 7 bases from J; bases unmatched to any gene: 3. The CDR3 contains 13 residues. The CDR3 bases are TGCGCCAGCAGCCAGCCGGGACAGGGTGGCTACACCTTC. It translates to CASSQPGQGGYTF.

In this sample, this clonotype turned up a few times. The gene calls are TRBV20-1 and TRBJ2-7; D uncertain. CDR3 size: 13 residues. The germline V gene has CDR1 DFQATT and CDR2 SNEGSKA (reference sequence). V was pared by 6 bases and J by 2 bases, with 14 bases between. The CDR3 region is CSANLLSTYEQYF. CDR3 DNA: TGCAGTGCCAATCTACTGTCGACCTACGAGCAGTACTTC.

The V call is TRBV30, the J call TRBJ1-4; no firm D call. The CDR3 runs 12 residues. Germline CDR1 GTSNPN, CDR2 SVGIG (reference sequence). V dropped 5 bases and J dropped 5 bases, with 9 bases sitting between them. The CDR3 bases are TGTGCCTGGGCGCCCCGGAATGAAAAACTGTTTTTT. Protein: CAWAPRNEKLFF.

The chain uses TRBV28 and TRBJ2-1, with 9 bases identical to TRBD2. The junction had 4 bases not matched to a gene; V was cut back by 4 bases and J by 3 bases. From germline, CDR1 is MDHEN and CDR2 SYDVKM. The CDR3 has 15 amino acids. The CDR3 region has the DNA TGTGCCAGCAGTTCCGGGCGGGAGGGCTACAATGAGCAGTTCTTC. Translation gives CASSSGREGYNEQFF. Drawing the rest from reference TRBV28 and TRBJ2-1, the complete variable domain is DVKVTQSSRYLVKRTGEKVFLECVQDMDHENMFWYRQDPGLGLRLIYFSYDVKMKEKGDIPEGYSVSREKKERFSLILESASTNQTSMYLCASSSGREGYNEQFFGPGTRLTVL.